A single sample is the source of the 31 T cell receptor beta chains below, sequenced in a study of blood T cell repertoires in COVID-19. Sequencing used immunoSEQ multiplex PCR; TCRdb keeps in-frame clones, though not all of them. Found here are approximately 530,000 clones, roughly nine tenths of them singletons; the top ten hold 7.5% to 9.5%. Sequenced material: peripheral blood. The receptors were gathered from a woman aged 50 to 60 with COVID-19, enrolled during active disease.

The CDR3 region is CAWATGVNEKLFF. The CDR3 region has the DNA TGTGCCTGGGCGACAGGGGTTAATGAAAAACTGTTTTTT. The J gene is TRBJ1-4, the V gene TRBV30, with 8 bases identical to TRBD1. This CDR3 region has 13 residues. From germline, CDR1 is GTSNPN and CDR2 SVGIG (reference sequence). Unmatched junction bases numbered 3, after V lost 5 bases and J lost 4 bases. The full variable domain, rest sourced from reference TRBV30 and TRBJ1-4, is SQTIHQWPATLVQPVGSPLSLECTVEGTSNPNLYWYRQAAGRGLQLLFYSVGIGQISSEVPQNLSASRPQDRQFILSSKKLLLSDSGFYLCAWATGVNEKLFFGSGTQLSVL.

J is TRBJ2-7 and V is TRBV13, with a weak D call TRBD1 (5 bases). CDR1 and CDR2 (germline): PRHDT, FYEKMQ (reference sequence). V was trimmed by 4 bases and J by 2 bases, leaving 15 bases between them. This CDR3 has 15 amino acids. Here the CDR3 DNA reads TGTGCCAGCAGCTCGGCCAATCAGGGCACCTACGAGCAGTACTTC. Its translation: CASSSANQGTYEQYF.

This rearrangement joins TRBV10-3 to TRBJ1-5; possible D gene TRBD1, 6 bases. Trimming took off 4 bases at V and 4 bases at J, with 11 bases between the two ends. The CDR3 is 14 residues long. Germline CDR1 reads ENHRY; CDR2 reads SYGVKD. This chain's CDR3 is CAISVVGGNQPQHF. The CDR3 DNA is TGTGCCATCAGTGTAGTAGGGGGAAATCAGCCCCAGCATTTT.

The chain employs TRBV28 and TRBJ1-3, with 12 bases aligning to TRBD1. The CDR3 has 16 amino acids. After removal of 5 bases from V and 1 base from J, the junction contained 3 bases not matched to a gene. Germline V lookup: CDR1 MDHEN, CDR2 SYDVKM. CDR3 bases: TGTGCCAGCAGTGGGGACAGGGGGCCATCTGGAAACACCATATATTTT. It encodes CASSGDRGPSGNTIYF.

The chain uses TRBV6-5 and TRBJ1-6; D is uncertain. Between the trimmed V and J ends, which lost 6 bases and 10 bases, there was a span of 10 bases. CDR3 length: 12 residues. The germline gives CDR1 MNHEY, CDR2 SVGAGI. The CDR3 DNA reads TGTGCCAGCAGCCTGGACTTCTCACCCCTCCACTTT. Protein product: CASSLDFSPLHF.

The rearrangement uses TRBV7-8 and TRBJ2-7, with 10 positions matching TRBD2. V was pared by 6 bases and J by 2 bases, with 4 bases of the junction left unmatched. Germline V gene lookup returns CDR1 SGHVS and CDR2 FQNEAQ. The CDR3 totals 14 residues. The DNA for the CDR3 is TGTGCCAGCAGGCCTAGCGGGAGAGCCTACGAGCAGTACTTC. It is translated as CASRPSGRAYEQYF.

This chain's CDR3 is CASSLPGGVDQPQHF. The CDR3 nucleotides are TGTGCCAGCAGTCTTCCGGGAGGTGTCGATCAGCCCCAGCATTTT. The chain is built from TRBV6-1 and TRBJ1-5; unclear D gene. CDR1 is MNHNS, CDR2 SASEGT, per germline. Trimming removed 5 bases at V and 5 bases at J, with 16 bases between. This CDR3 is built from 15 residues.

This sequence joins TRBV6-4 and TRBJ2-3; the match to TRBD2 covers 15 bases. J was trimmed by 10 bases and V by 6 bases; bases with no gene match: 8. Germline V gives CDR1 MRHNA, CDR2 SNTAGT. The CDR3 is 15 residues long. The CDR3 spells CASSGLAGGHWAQYF. CDR3 nucleotides: TGTGCCAGCAGCGGACTAGCGGGGGGGCATTGGGCGCAGTATTTT.

This chain joins TRBV6-5 and TRBJ1-1; no clear D gene. V was clipped by 7 bases and J by 0 bases, with 12 bases between them. From germline, CDR1 is MNHEY and CDR2 SVGAGI. The CDR3 covers 14 residues. CDR3 in amino acids: CASISGRLNTEAFF. The DNA for the CDR3 is TGTGCCAGCATATCGGGTAGATTGAACACTGAAGCTTTCTTT.

V and J are TRBV6-5 and TRBJ2-3, with D uncertain. With 0 bases removed from V and 4 bases from J, the gap between germline ends came to 8 bases. The CDR3 consists of 14 residues. Germline lookup yields CDR1 MNHEY and CDR2 SVGAGI. The CDR3: CASSYSIQPDTQYF. The CDR3 DNA follows: TGTGCCAGCAGTTACTCTATACAACCAGATACGCAGTATTTT.

The chain has TRBV9 and TRBJ2-1; 9 bases align to TRBD1. The V segment lost 0 bases and the J segment 4 bases; nucleotides outside the gene matches: 2. Germline CDR1 is SGDLS and CDR2 is YYNGEE. The CDR3 loop spans 15 amino acids. For the CDR3, the DNA is TGTGCCAGCAGCGTAGAGGGGACAGGGTACAATGAGCAGTTCTTC. Residues: CASSVEGTGYNEQFF.

This chain uses TRBV10-3 with TRBJ2-1, with TRBD2 matching over 15 bases. This CDR3 region has 19 residues. J lost 0 bases, V lost 2 bases, and 5 bases had no gene match. Germline CDR1 is ENHRY and CDR2 is SYGVKD. CDR3 loop: CAISELGTSGGSSYNEQFF. CDR3 in DNA: TGTGCCATCAGTGAGCTCGGGACTAGCGGGGGGAGCTCCTACAATGAGCAGTTCTTC.

This rearrangement joins TRBV5-1 to TRBJ1-6, with 8 bases matching TRBD1. The V gene end was trimmed by 3 bases and the J gene end by 6 bases; junction bases not matched to a gene: 2. The CDR3 is made up of 14 amino acids. The germline V gene encodes CDR1 SGHRS and CDR2 YFSETQ. CDR3 in DNA: TGCGCCAGCAGCTCGGGACAGGCTAATTCACCCCTCCACTTT. Protein: CASSSGQANSPLHF.

The J gene is TRBJ1-5, the V gene TRBV5-5; the D gene is possibly TRBD1 (6 bases). The CDR3 has 13 residues. The V gene's germline CDR1 is SGHKS and CDR2 YYEKEE (reference sequence). Trimming removed 2 bases from V and 5 bases from J, with 8 bases in between. CDR3 bases: TGTGCCAGCAGCTTAAGACAGGATCAGCCCCAGCATTTT. As protein: CASSLRQDQPQHF.

In this sample, this clone turned up a few times. The chain couples TRBV28 to TRBJ2-5, with a weak D call TRBD1 (6 bases). The germline V gene has CDR1 MDHEN and CDR2 SYDVKM. CDR3 size: 16 residues. Trimming removed 7 bases at V and 2 bases at J, with 20 bases between. The CDR3 region has the DNA TGTGCCAGCACCCGACAGGCCCGCAACCTACAAGAGACCCAGTACTTC. Translated, it gives CASTRQARNLQETQYF.

The chain couples TRBV29-1 to TRBJ1-4; tentative D call: TRBD1 (6 bases). The germline gives CDR1 SQVTM, CDR2 ANQGSEA. This CDR3 is built from 13 residues. Between the trimmed V and J ends, which lost 6 bases and 1 base, there was a span of 9 bases. The CDR3 spells CSVRTETNEKLFF. The CDR3 DNA follows: TGCAGCGTCCGGACAGAAACTAATGAAAAACTGTTTTTT.

The rearrangement links TRBV2 to TRBJ2-1; the match to TRBD1 covers 7 bases. This CDR3 is built from 15 residues. Germline V lookup: CDR1 SNHLY, CDR2 FYNNEI. After removal of 6 bases from V and 1 base from J, the junction contained 6 bases not matched to a gene. The chain's CDR3 is CASRTGTASYNEQFF. CDR3 coding DNA: TGTGCCAGCAGGACCGGGACAGCTTCCTACAATGAGCAGTTCTTC.

This clone was picked up one time. The V call is TRBV12-5, the J call TRBJ1-2, with 8 positions matching TRBD1. Looked up from germline, CDR1 is LGHNT and CDR2 is FRNRAP. Unmatched junction bases numbered 9, after V lost 3 bases and J lost 6 bases. The CDR3 has 15 amino acids. CDR3 nucleotides: TGTGCTAGTGGTTTTGCCCCGACAGGGGAGGATGGCTACACCTTC. Protein product: CASGFAPTGEDGYTF.

V is TRBV9 and J is TRBJ1-3, with D unclear. This CDR3 is built from 16 residues. Trimming stripped 4 bases from V and 0 bases from J, with 14 bases between. Germline V gene data show CDR1 as SGDLS and CDR2 as YYNGEE. CDR3 protein: CASSPQWSISGNTIYF. CDR3 DNA: TGTGCCAGCAGCCCCCAGTGGAGTATCTCTGGAAACACCATATATTTT.

The gene calls are TRBV4-1 and TRBJ1-2; TRBD1 agrees at 7 bases. J gave up 5 bases and V 5 bases, and 11 bases lay outside the gene matches. From germline, CDR1 is MGHRA and CDR2 YSYEKL. The length of the CDR3 is 15 residues. The CDR3 here is CASSLDPGTVYGYTF. The CDR3 DNA reads TGCGCCAGCAGCTTAGACCCGGGGACAGTTTATGGCTACACCTTC.

This clone has only one observation. The V and J genes are TRBV7-3 and TRBJ2-2; D remains ambiguous. Germline V gene sequence: CDR1 SGHTA, CDR2 FQGTGA. The CDR3 sequence is 14 residues long. V lost 5 bases and J lost 4, with 11 bases in between. CDR3 protein: CASSPKTGTGELFF. The CDR3 DNA sequence: TGTGCCAGCAGCCCAAAGACTGGCACCGGGGAGCTGTTTTTT.

This chain uses TRBV11-2 with TRBJ1-5, with 10 bases that match TRBD1. Germline CDR1 SGHAT, CDR2 FQNNGV. The V segment lost 4 bases and the J segment 5 bases; nucleotides outside the gene matches: 14. There are 18 residues in the CDR3. The DNA for the CDR3 is TGTGCCAGCAGCTCGGGACAGGGGACCTTCAGTGTCCATCAGCCCCAGCATTTT. Encoded protein: CASSSGQGTFSVHQPQHF. The whole variable domain, remainder taken from reference TRBV11-2 and TRBJ1-5, is EAGVAQSPRYKIIEKRQSVAFWCNPISGHATLYWYQQILGQGPKLLIQFQNNGVVDDSQLPKDRFSAERLKGVDSTLKIQPAKLEDSAVYLCASSSGQGTFSVHQPQHFGDGTRLSIL.

The V gene is TRBV6-5, the J gene TRBJ1-1, with 7 bases aligning to TRBD1. CDR1 and CDR2 from the germline V gene are MNHEY and SVGAGI. The length of the CDR3 is 16 residues. V was clipped by 2 bases and J by 0 bases; unmatched bases: 6. CDR3 sequence reads: CASSYDRAPMNTEAFF. The CDR3 region has the DNA TGTGCCAGCAGTTACGACAGGGCCCCCATGAACACTGAAGCTTTCTTT.

This clone has more than one count but fewer than ten. This rearrangement joins TRBV3-1 (or the pseudogene TRBV3-2) to TRBJ1-4; D uncertain. V lost 5 bases and J lost 11, with 12 bases in between. This CDR3 region has 12 residues. Germline CDR1 is LGHDT and CDR2 is YNNKEL (reference sequence). The DNA for the CDR3 is TGTGCCAGCAGCTATGGACCGGGGAAACTGTTTTTT. Encoded protein: CASSYGPGKLFF.

This chain uses TRBV19 with TRBJ2-3, with D hard to call. Trimming removed 6 bases at V and 1 base at J, with 14 bases between. CDR3 length: 15 residues. The V gene's germline CDR1 is LNHDA and CDR2 SQIVND (reference sequence). CDR3 nucleotide sequence: TGTGCCAGTAGCCCCTTTTACGGTGGCACAGATACGCAGTATTTT. It is translated as CASSPFYGGTDTQYF.

With regard to this clone: At the DNA level, this CDR3 is encoded by other sequences in the same sample as well. This CDR3 is CASSPDRGRNQPQHF. The CDR3 DNA sequence: TGTGCCAGCAGCCCCGACAGGGGAAGAAATCAGCCCCAGCATTTT. J is TRBJ1-5 and V is TRBV5-5; 8 bases line up with TRBD1. This CDR3 has 15 amino acids. The germline V gene encodes CDR1 SGHKS and CDR2 YYEKEE (reference sequence). The junction had 7 bases not matched to a gene; V was cut back by 4 bases and J by 4 bases.

This chain links TRBV24-1 with TRBJ2-2; TRBD1 matches 7 bases. V dropped 7 bases and J dropped 7; count of bases not matched to a gene: 11. Germline V gene data show CDR1 as KGHDR and CDR2 as SFDVKD. The CDR3 covers 15 residues. CDR3 sequence (DNA): TGTGCCACCAGGAGAGGGACAGAGGGTGGCGGGGAGCTGTTTTTT. Protein sequence: CATRRGTEGGGELFF.

A word on this clone: This same CDR3 is encoded by further DNA sequences in the sample. The V and J genes are TRBV11-2 and TRBJ1-4; TRBD1 matches 7 bases. With 5 bases clipped from V and 8 bases from J, the junction kept 2 bases outside the gene matches. Germline-derived CDR1 and CDR2 are SGHAT and FQNNGV. CDR3 length: 12 residues. The CDR3 reads CASSLQGEKLFF. CDR3 bases: TGTGCCAGCAGCCTACAGGGGGAAAAACTGTTTTTT.

The J gene is TRBJ1-1, the V gene TRBV7-3; 9 bases match TRBD1. There are 15 residues in the CDR3. From germline, CDR1 is SGHTA and CDR2 FQGTGA. V lost 5 bases to trimming and J lost 5 bases; unmatched junction nucleotides: 9. CDR3 in DNA: TGTGCCAGCAGCCTCCTGACAGGGGGGAGGACTGAAGCTTTCTTT. Translation: CASSLLTGGRTEAFF. The variable domain in full, completed from reference TRBV7-3 and TRBJ1-1, reads GAGVSQTPSNKVTEKGKYVELRCDPISGHTALYWYRQSLGQGPEFLIYFQGTGAADDSGLPNDRFFAVRPEGSVSTLKIQRTERGDSAVYLCASSLLTGGRTEAFFGQGTRLTVV.

The gene calls are TRBV5-4 and TRBJ2-3, with D maybe TRBD2 (7 bases). The V and J ends lost 4 bases and 0 bases respectively, with 12 bases between them. The CDR3 is 15 amino acids. The V gene's germline CDR1 is SGHNT and CDR2 YYREEE (reference sequence). The CDR3 DNA reads TGTGCCAGCAGCCCTGGGGGGGCGAGCACAGATACGCAGTATTTT. Its translation: CASSPGGASTDTQYF.

This clone was seen only once. J is TRBJ1-2 and V is TRBV27; 7 nucleotides line up with TRBD1. Germline CDR1 MNHEY, CDR2 SMNVEV (reference sequence). This CDR3 comprises 11 residues. V gave up 10 bases and J gave up 7 bases; unmatched junction bases: 6. CDR3 in amino acids: CATLGGIGYTF. CDR3 nucleotides: TGTGCCACCTTAGGGGGCATTGGCTACACCTTC.